Listed here are 24 T cell receptor beta chains from one sample, sequenced in a study of cytomegalovirus exposure and HLA in healthy donors. It was with 60 Vbeta and 13 Jbeta primers that the PCR ran. Method: immunoSEQ multiplex PCR; TCRdb's copy keeps in-frame clones and lacks some. The sample consists of about 180,000 clones, about 82% of them appearing once. Source material: PBMCs. These receptors all stem from a man aged 18 to 29 in good health and CMV-seronegative.

The V call is TRBV9, the J call TRBJ2-5; TRBD1 is a possible D gene (6 bases). The germline V gene has CDR1 SGDLS and CDR2 YYNGEE. The V gene lost 2 bases and the J gene lost 2 bases, with 10 bases spanning the gap. CDR3 length: 14 amino acids. The CDR3 region has the DNA TGTGCCAGCAGCGTCACAGGGTTTCAAGAGACCCAGTACTTC. Encoded protein: CASSVTGFQETQYF.

The rearrangement joins TRBV9 to TRBJ1-2, with D possibly being TRBD1 (6 bases). Deletions cut 3 bases from V and 7 bases from J, with 19 bases between. The CDR3 is made up of 15 amino acids. Germline V gives CDR1 SGDLS, CDR2 YYNGEE. CDR3 nucleotides: TGTGCCAGCAGCGAAAAAATAGTGGGGGCAGGTGGCTACACCTTC. Translating it yields CASSEKIVGAGGYTF.

The genes are TRBV13 and TRBJ1-2; perhaps TRBD1 as D (5 bases). Between the trimmed V and J ends, which lost 4 bases and 2 bases, there was a span of 8 bases. Germline CDR1 and CDR2: PRHDT and FYEKMQ (reference sequence). The CDR3 is 13 amino acids. CDR3 bases: TGTGCCAGCAGCTCTCAGGGCAACTATGGCTACACCTTC. It codes for CASSSQGNYGYTF.

This clone has only one observation. This CDR3 is CASSESLQGSYGYTF. CDR3 bases: TGCGCCAGCAGTGAGTCTTTGCAGGGGTCCTATGGCTACACCTTC. V is TRBV10-2 and J is TRBJ1-2, with a weak D call TRBD1 (6 bases). Germline V gene lookup returns CDR1 WSHSY and CDR2 SAAADI. This CDR3 is built from 15 residues. The V end lost 0 bases, the J end lost 4 bases, and 12 bases lay between the germline ends.

The rearrangement joins TRBV30 to TRBJ1-4, with TRBD1 identical over 7 bases. Losses at the gene ends were 1 base for V and 8 bases for J; bases not matched to a gene: 1. Germline V gene lookup returns CDR1 GTSNPN and CDR2 SVGIG (reference sequence). There are 12 residues in the CDR3. CDR3 nucleotides: TGTGCCTGGAGTGAACAGGGGGAAAAACTGTTTTTT. Protein sequence: CAWSEQGEKLFF.

This clone was counted only a few times. This chain joins TRBV7-2 and TRBJ2-5, with 9 bases aligning to TRBD1. Germline V CDR1 and CDR2: SGHTA, FQGNSA. The V and J ends lost 3 bases and 4 bases, in that order; junction bases with no gene match: 0. The CDR3 is 13 residues long. The CDR3 DNA sequence: TGTGCCAGCAGCTTGGACAGGGGAGAGACCCAGTACTTC. The encoded protein is CASSLDRGETQYF.

This clone is a singleton in its sample. V usage is TRBV5-1 and J usage is TRBJ1-3; perhaps TRBD1 as D (5 bases). The CDR3 contains 15 residues. V was shortened by 0 bases and J by 2 bases, with 9 bases between the two germline ends. Germline assignment: CDR1 SGHRS and CDR2 YFSETQ. The CDR3 spells CASSLAGGTGNTIYF. Written as DNA, the CDR3 is TGCGCCAGCAGCTTGGCTGGGGGGACTGGAAACACCATATATTTT.

J is TRBJ1-2 and V is TRBV5-1; 12 bases match TRBD1. Per the germline V gene, CDR1 is SGHRS and CDR2 is YFSETQ. V lost 4 bases, J lost 4 bases, and 11 bases stayed unmatched. This CDR3 region has 17 residues. For the CDR3, the DNA is TGCGCCAGCAGCCCTACCGGGACAGGGGGCGCGGGCTATGGCTACACCTTC. As protein: CASSPTGTGGAGYGYTF.

CDR3 nucleotide sequence: TGTGCCACCCACCCCCGCCCGGGGGAGCAGTACTTC. Protein sequence: CATHPRPGEQYF. This chain connects TRBV27 to TRBJ2-7; D may be TRBD2 (5 bases). V dropped 10 bases and J dropped 7 bases, with 17 bases sitting between them. The length of the CDR3 is 12 residues. Germline V CDR1 and CDR2: MNHEY, SMNVEV (reference sequence).

This chain uses TRBV30 with TRBJ2-3; 7 bases line up with TRBD2. Germline V gene lookup returns CDR1 GTSNPN and CDR2 SVGIG (reference sequence). After removal of 5 bases from V and 5 bases from J, the junction contained 10 bases not matched to a gene. CDR3 length: 14 residues. The CDR3 coding sequence is TGTGCCTGGGTCAGCGGGATGGGTAAAGATACGCAGTATTTT. Amino acids: CAWVSGMGKDTQYF.

V gene TRBV6-1 combines with J gene TRBJ1-1; 8 bases align to TRBD1. This CDR3 spans 13 amino acids. Germline CDR1 reads MNHNS; CDR2 reads SASEGT. After removal of 7 bases from V and 5 bases from J, the junction contained 6 bases not matched to a gene. The CDR3 region has the DNA TGTGCCAGCACTCGGACAGGGAGGACTGAAGCTTTCTTT. Translation: CASTRTGRTEAFF.

The chain is built from TRBV10-1 and TRBJ1-5, with 9 bases aligning to TRBD1. V gave up 7 bases and J gave up 0 bases; unmatched junction bases: 10. The CDR3 has 17 residues. Germline V gives CDR1 WNHNN, CDR2 SYGVQD (reference sequence). The CDR3 DNA is TGCGCCAGCATGAGGACAGGGGCTAACTATAGCAATCAGCCCCAGCATTTT. This gives the protein CASMRTGANYSNQPQHF.

The chain recombines TRBV27 with TRBJ1-1; D is possibly TRBD1 (5 bases). This CDR3 is built from 15 residues. Trimming left V 6 bases short and J 1 base short, with 15 bases between. CDR1 MNHEY and CDR2 SMNVEV come from the germline V gene (reference sequence). Here the CDR3 reads CASSPGGWGNTEAFF. The CDR3 nucleotides are TGTGCCAGCAGCCCGGGGGGGTGGGGGAACACTGAAGCTTTCTTT.

This clone was observed once. The rearrangement joins TRBV7-9 to TRBJ2-7, with TRBD2 matching over 8 bases. Germline V lookup: CDR1 SEHNR, CDR2 FQNEAQ (reference sequence). There are 13 residues in the CDR3. With 5 bases clipped from V and 6 bases from J, the junction kept 6 bases outside the gene matches. The CDR3 nucleotides read TGTGCCAGCAGCCTATCGGGGGGGCGCGAGCAGTACTTC. It is translated as CASSLSGGREQYF.

V gene TRBV28 combines with J gene TRBJ2-2, with D perhaps matching TRBD2 (7 bases). Germline lookup yields CDR1 MDHEN and CDR2 SYDVKM. V was cut by 11 bases and J by 2 bases, with 15 bases left in between. The CDR3 is made up of 14 amino acids. The CDR3 protein is CACRWGGNTGELFF. The CDR3 DNA follows: TGTGCCTGCCGGTGGGGGGGCAACACCGGGGAGCTGTTTTTT.

This sequence joins TRBV9 and TRBJ2-3; D perhaps matches TRBD2 (5 bases). CDR3 length: 15 residues. Germline V CDR1 and CDR2: SGDLS, YYNGEE. Between the trimmed V and J ends, which lost 0 bases and 1 base, there was a span of 9 bases. Written as DNA, the CDR3 is TGTGCCAGCAGCGTAGATCGGGGTCGCACAGATACGCAGTATTTT. It encodes CASSVDRGRTDTQYF.

The CDR3: CASSLPGQGNTEAFF. The CDR3 DNA sequence: TGTGCCAGCAGTTTACCGGGACAGGGGAACACTGAAGCTTTCTTT. The rearrangement links TRBV28 to TRBJ1-1; 9 nucleotides match TRBD1. V was clipped by 2 bases and J by 1 base; unmatched bases: 2. This CDR3 contains 15 residues. Germline lookup yields CDR1 MDHEN and CDR2 SYDVKM. The entire variable domain, with the rest obtained from reference TRBV28 and TRBJ1-1, is as follows: DVKVTQSSRYLVKRTGEKVFLECVQDMDHENMFWYRQDPGLGLRLIYFSYDVKMKEKGDIPEGYSVSREKKERFSLILESASTNQTSMYLCASSLPGQGNTEAFFGQGTRLTVV.

The chain recombines TRBV7-3 with TRBJ2-7, with TRBD2 as a possible D gene (5 bases). This CDR3 has 13 amino acids. V lost 1 base and J lost 6, with 10 bases in between. Germline CDR1 and CDR2: SGHTA and FQGTGA. CDR3 residues: CASSLNGEGEQYF. The CDR3, as DNA: TGTGCCAGCAGCTTAAACGGCGAGGGCGAGCAGTACTTC. The full variable domain, with the rest looked up from reference TRBV7-3 and TRBJ2-7, is GAGVSQTPSNKVTEKGKYVELRCDPISGHTALYWYRQSLGQGPEFLIYFQGTGAADDSGLPNDRFFAVRPEGSVSTLKIQRTERGDSAVYLCASSLNGEGEQYFGPGTRLTVT.

The rearrangement uses TRBV27 and TRBJ1-5; 8 bases map to TRBD1. With 5 bases clipped from V and 5 bases from J, the junction kept 5 bases outside the gene matches. CDR3 length: 14 amino acids. Germline V gene sequence: CDR1 MNHEY, CDR2 SMNVEV (reference sequence). CDR3 nucleotides: TGTGCCAGCAGTCCGCAGGGGGCCGATCAGCCCCAGCATTTT. Its protein is CASSPQGADQPQHF.

V usage is TRBV10-1 and J usage is TRBJ2-3; 7 bases are shared with TRBD2. Germline CDR1 reads WNHNN; CDR2 reads SYGVQD (reference sequence). The V segment lost 5 bases and the J segment 5 bases; nucleotides outside the gene matches: 10. CDR3 length equals 15 residues. CDR3 sequence (DNA): TGCGCCAGCAGTTCGGGACTACCCGTTGGAGATACGCAGTATTTT. Protein sequence: CASSSGLPVGDTQYF.

The chain joins TRBV10-1 to TRBJ2-3; D is unresolved. Germline V gives CDR1 WNHNN, CDR2 SYGVQD (reference sequence). The CDR3 has 15 amino acids. The ends were cut back, 0 bases at V and 6 bases at J, with 13 bases in the middle. The CDR3 region is CASSESPERSDTQYF. CDR3 in DNA: TGCGCCAGCAGTGAGTCCCCTGAGAGGTCGGATACGCAGTATTTT.

V usage is TRBV7-2 and J usage is TRBJ2-3, with 7 bases lining up with TRBD2. Germline values: CDR1 SGHTA, CDR2 FQGNSA. The CDR3 is 14 residues long. Trimming cost V 6 bases and J 3 bases; bases outside gene matches: 6. CDR3 nucleotide sequence: TGTGCCAGCAGGACTCTCGGGGGGACAGATACGCAGTATTTT. Translated, it gives CASRTLGGTDTQYF.

The table lists this clone with a few counts. This sequence joins TRBV27 and TRBJ1-1; TRBD1 agrees at 8 bases. Germline CDR1 is MNHEY and CDR2 is SMNVEV (reference sequence). This CDR3 comprises 15 residues. The J segment lost 7 bases and the V segment lost 0 bases, leaving 7 bases of the junction unmatched. CDR3 sequence: CASSLSSGGVIEAFF. CDR3 nucleotide sequence: TGTGCCAGCAGTTTATCGTCAGGGGGCGTCATTGAAGCTTTCTTT.

In DNA form, the CDR3 reads TGTGCCAGTAGTATCCGGGACAGTGAAGCTTTCTTT. Protein: CASSIRDSEAFF. The V call is TRBV19, the J call TRBJ1-1, with 7 bases lining up with TRBD1. The CDR3 is 12 residues long. V was pared by 3 bases and J by 7 bases, with 2 bases of the junction left unmatched. Germline CDR1 is LNHDA and CDR2 is SQIVND (reference sequence).